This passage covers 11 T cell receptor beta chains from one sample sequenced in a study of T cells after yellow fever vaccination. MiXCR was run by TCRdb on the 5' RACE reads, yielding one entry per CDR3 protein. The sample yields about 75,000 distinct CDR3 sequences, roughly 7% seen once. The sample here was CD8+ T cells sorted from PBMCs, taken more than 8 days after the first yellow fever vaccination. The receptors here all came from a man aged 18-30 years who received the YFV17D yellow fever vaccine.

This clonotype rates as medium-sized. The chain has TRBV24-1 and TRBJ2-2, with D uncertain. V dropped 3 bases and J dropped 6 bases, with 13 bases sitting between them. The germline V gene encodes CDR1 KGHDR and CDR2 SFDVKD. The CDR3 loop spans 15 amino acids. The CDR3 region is CATSDESRTSGELFF. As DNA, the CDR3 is TGTGCCACCAGTGATGAGAGTAGGACCTCCGGGGAGCTGTTTTTT.

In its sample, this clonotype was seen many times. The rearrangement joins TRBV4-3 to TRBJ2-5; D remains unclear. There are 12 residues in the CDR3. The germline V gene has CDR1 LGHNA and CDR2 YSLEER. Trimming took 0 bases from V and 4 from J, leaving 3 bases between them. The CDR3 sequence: CASSQEGETQYF. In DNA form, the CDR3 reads TGCGCCAGCAGCCAAGAGGGAGAGACCCAGTACTTC.

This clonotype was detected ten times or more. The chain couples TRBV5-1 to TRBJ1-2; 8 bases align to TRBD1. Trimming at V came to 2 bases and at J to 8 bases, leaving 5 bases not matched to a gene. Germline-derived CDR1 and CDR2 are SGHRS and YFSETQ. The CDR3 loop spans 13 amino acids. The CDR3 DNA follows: TGCGCCAGCAGCTTAGCTGGGACAGGAGGCTACACCTTC. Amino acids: CASSLAGTGGYTF.

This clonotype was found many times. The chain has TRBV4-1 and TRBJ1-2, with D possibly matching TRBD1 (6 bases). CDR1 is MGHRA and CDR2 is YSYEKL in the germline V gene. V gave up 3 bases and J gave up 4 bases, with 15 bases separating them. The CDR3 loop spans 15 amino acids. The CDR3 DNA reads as TGCGCCAGCAGCCAGCGCGGGACACCGGGCTATGGCTACACCTTC. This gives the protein CASSQRGTPGYGYTF.

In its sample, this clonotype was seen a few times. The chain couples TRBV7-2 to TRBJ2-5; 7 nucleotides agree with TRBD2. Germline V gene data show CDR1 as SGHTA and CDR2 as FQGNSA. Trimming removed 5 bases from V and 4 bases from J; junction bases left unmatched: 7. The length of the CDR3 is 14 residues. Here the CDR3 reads CASSPTSLGETQYF. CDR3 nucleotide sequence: TGTGCCAGCAGCCCGACTAGCTTGGGAGAGACCCAGTACTTC.

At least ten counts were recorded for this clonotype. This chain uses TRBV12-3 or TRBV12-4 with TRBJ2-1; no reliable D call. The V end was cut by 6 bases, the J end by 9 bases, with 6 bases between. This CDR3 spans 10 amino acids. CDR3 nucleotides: TGTGCCAGCAGGGAGAGTGAGCAGTTCTTC. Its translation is CASRESEQFF.

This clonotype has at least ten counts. This chain's CDR3 is CASSRGVGDEQFF. The CDR3 coding sequence is TGTGCCAGTAGTCGTGGGGTAGGGGACGAGCAGTTCTTC. This sequence joins TRBV19 and TRBJ2-1, with D perhaps being TRBD1 or TRBD2 (5 bases each). From germline, CDR1 is LNHDA and CDR2 SQIVND (reference sequence). This CDR3 region has 13 residues. V lost 5 bases, J lost 10 bases, and 15 bases lay in between.

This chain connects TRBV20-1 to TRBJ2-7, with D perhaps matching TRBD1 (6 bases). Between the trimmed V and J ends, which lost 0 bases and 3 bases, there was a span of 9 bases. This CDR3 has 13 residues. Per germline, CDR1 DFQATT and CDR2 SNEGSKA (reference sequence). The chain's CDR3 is CSARDQDSYEQYV. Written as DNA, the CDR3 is TGCAGTGCTAGAGACCAGGACAGCTACGAGCAGTACGTC.

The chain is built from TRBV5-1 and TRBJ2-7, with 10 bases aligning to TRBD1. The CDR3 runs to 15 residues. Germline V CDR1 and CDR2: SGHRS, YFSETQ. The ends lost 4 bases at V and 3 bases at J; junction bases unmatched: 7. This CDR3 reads CASSPGTGDFYEQYF. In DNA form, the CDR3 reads TGCGCCAGCAGCCCCGGGACAGGGGACTTCTACGAGCAGTACTTC.

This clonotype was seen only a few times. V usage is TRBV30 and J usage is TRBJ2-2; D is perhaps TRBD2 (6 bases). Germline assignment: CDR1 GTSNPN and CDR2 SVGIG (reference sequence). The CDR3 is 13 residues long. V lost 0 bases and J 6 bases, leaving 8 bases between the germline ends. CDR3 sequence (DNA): TGTGCCTGGAGTGTTTGGGGGGCCGGGGAGCTGTTTTTT. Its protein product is CAWSVWGAGELFF.

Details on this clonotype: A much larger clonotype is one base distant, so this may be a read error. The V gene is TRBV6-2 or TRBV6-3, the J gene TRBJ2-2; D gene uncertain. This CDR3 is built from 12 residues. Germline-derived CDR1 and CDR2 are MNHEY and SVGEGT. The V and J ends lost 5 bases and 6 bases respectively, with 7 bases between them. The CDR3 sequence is CASSESPGELFF. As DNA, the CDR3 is TGTGCCAGCAGTGAGAGTCCCGGGGAGCTGTTTTTT.